Shown below are 9 T cell receptor beta chains from a single sample sequenced in a study of human T cells and chemical hapten exposure. TCRdb reanalysed the RACE reads using MiXCR and keeps one entry per CDR3 protein. Found here are roughly 200,000 distinct CDR3 sequences, under 25% of them singletons; the top ten hold under 7.5%. Time point given: patch test 1, 2 weeks after DPC sensitization. Treatment defined: therapeutic diphenylcyclopropenone sensitization with weekly scalp DPC. The sample was whole blood, taken in connection with sensitization to the hapten diphenylcyclopropenone (DPC). The receptors here all came from a woman aged 45-65 years with alopecia areata. Some clones in this sample may be carry-over from other donors' samples.

This clonotype has only one observation. V and J are TRBV2 and TRBJ2-6; D is undetermined. V shed 6 bases and J shed 3 bases, with 9 bases lying between them. Germline CDR1 is SNHLY and CDR2 is FYNNEI. This CDR3 is 14 amino acids long. CDR3 nucleotides: TGTGCCAGCAGGTGGGCCTTTGGGGCCAACGTCCTGACTTTC. Protein: CASRWAFGANVLTF.

The CDR3 sequence is CASSQPTEMNTEAFF. The CDR3 DNA sequence: TGCGCCAGCAGCCAACCGACAGAAATGAACACTGAAGCTTTCTTT. This rearrangement joins TRBV4-1 to TRBJ1-1; TRBD1 is a possible D gene (5 bases). Germline CDR1 and CDR2: MGHRA and YSYEKL. This CDR3 contains 15 residues. V lost 2 bases and J 0 bases, leaving 10 bases between the germline ends.

The chain joins TRBV20-1 to TRBJ2-3, with 12 bases fitting TRBD2. Trimming at V came to 6 bases and at J to 3 bases, leaving 19 bases not matched to a gene. Looked up from germline, CDR1 is DFQATT and CDR2 is SNEGSKA (reference sequence). This CDR3 comprises 19 residues. CDR3 in amino acids: CSAGLGLAGTLDRTDTQYF. CDR3 sequence (DNA): TGCAGTGCGGGACTCGGACTAGCGGGAACCTTGGACAGAACAGATACGCAGTATTTT.

The rearrangement uses TRBV11-2 and TRBJ2-7; 8 bases map to TRBD2. CDR3 size: 15 residues. CDR1 is SGHAT and CDR2 is FQNNGV in the germline V gene. V lost 4 bases and J lost 4; bases outside the gene matches: 9. The CDR3 sequence: CASSYGWAGGYEQYF. CDR3 in DNA: TGTGCCAGCAGCTATGGGTGGGCGGGAGGTTACGAGCAGTACTTC.

This clonotype was observed a few times. This rearrangement joins TRBV5-1 to TRBJ2-7, with TRBD2 matching over 11 bases. The V gene's germline CDR1 is SGHRS and CDR2 YFSETQ. The trim removed 3 bases at V and 3 bases at J, leaving 5 bases unmatched. This CDR3 spans 15 amino acids. The CDR3 region is CASSSSLAGVYEQYF. Written as DNA, the CDR3 is TGCGCCAGCAGCTCCTCACTAGCGGGAGTCTACGAGCAGTACTTC.

This clonotype appeared many times. The V and J genes are TRBV11-2 and TRBJ2-1; 9 nucleotides match TRBD2. V shed 5 bases and J 8 bases; nucleotides not matched to a gene: 10. Looked up from germline, CDR1 is SGHAT and CDR2 is FQNNGV. CDR3 length: 15 amino acids. CDR3 coding DNA: TGTGCCAGCAGCCCCTTTAGCGGGAGTACCGATGAGCAGTTCTTC. Translation: CASSPFSGSTDEQFF.

The V call is TRBV5-1, the J call TRBJ2-5; no clear D. The V and J ends lost 2 bases and 4 bases respectively, with 12 bases between them. CDR1 SGHRS and CDR2 YFSETQ come from the germline V gene. The CDR3 is 14 residues long. CDR3 coding DNA: TGCGCCAGCAGCTTAGGACCACTCGGAGAGACCCAGTACTTC. Protein product: CASSLGPLGETQYF.

For this clonotype: The germline gene is not matched at one end of the junction; a read error may be the cause. This chain uses TRBV7-9 with TRBJ1-1; no firm D call. There are 13 residues in the CDR3. In germline, CDR1 is SEHNR, CDR2 FQNEAQ (reference sequence). The CDR3 protein is CVSSLANSMGAFF. CDR3 bases: TGTGTCAGCAGCTTAGCAAACTCAATGGGAGCTTTCTTT. The complete variable domain, with remaining parts taken from reference TRBV7-9 and TRBJ1-1, reads DTGVSQNPRHKITKRGQNVTFRCDPISEHNRLYWYRQTLGQGPEFLTYFQNEAQLEKSRLLSDRFSAERPKGSFSTLEIQRTEQGDSAMYLCVSSLANSMGAFFGQGTRLTVV.

The rearrangement joins TRBV4-1 to TRBJ1-2; possible D gene TRBD1, 5 bases. Trimming removed 3 bases from V and 4 bases from J, with 21 bases in between. Germline-derived CDR1 and CDR2 are MGHRA and YSYEKL. This CDR3 is 17 amino acids long. In nucleotides, the CDR3 is TGCGCCAGCAGCCAGGCCGGGACGGAAAAAGCCATCTATGGCTACACCTTC. Translated, it gives CASSQAGTEKAIYGYTF.